A single sample gave rise to the 16 T cell receptor beta chains below, sequenced in a study of CD8 T cells in ankylosing spondylitis (dated by TCRdb to between 2016 and 2019). Library preparation was by 5' RACE. The reads were generated on an Illumina HiSeq 2500. TCRdb reprocessed the public reads (quality trimming at Q25 with fastp, clone calling with MiXCR) and kept in-frame beta chains. Rows are combined by CDR3 protein, so each entry shows the most common genes and DNA. The table for this sample lists a few hundred thousand distinct CDR3 sequences; approximately 22% of them were counted only once. The biggest ten clones account for about an eighth of the sample. The specimen sequenced was blood, either unsorted or a sorted T cell fraction (not recorded which). Source of these receptors: a male donor with ankylosing spondylitis or in good health (not recorded which).

This chain links TRBV4-2 with TRBJ2-7, with D unclear. There are 14 residues in the CDR3. V gave up 0 bases and J gave up 3 bases, with 9 bases separating them. Germline V CDR1 and CDR2: LGHNA, YNFKEQ. CDR3 DNA: TGTGCCAGCAGCCAAGATGCCGACGGCTACGAGCAGTACTTC. Translating it yields CASSQDADGYEQYF.

The chain is built from TRBV20-1 and TRBJ2-1; D is unresolved. Germline CDR1 DFQATT, CDR2 SNEGSKA (reference sequence). CDR3 length: 13 amino acids. The ends were cut back, 1 base at V and 4 bases at J, with 8 bases in the middle. For the CDR3, the DNA is TGCAGTGCTAGAGTACGCGTGTACAATGAGCAGTTCTTC. Amino acids: CSARVRVYNEQFF.

The rearrangement joins TRBV24-1 to TRBJ2-2; D gene uncertain. This CDR3 has 13 amino acids. Trimming pared 1 base from V and 7 bases from J, leaving 6 bases between. Per the germline V gene, CDR1 is KGHDR and CDR2 is SFDVKD. The CDR3 region is CATSDFGGGELFF. The DNA for the CDR3 is TGTGCCACCAGTGATTTCGGTGGCGGGGAGCTGTTTTTT.

The chain employs TRBV12-3 or TRBV12-4 and TRBJ2-3, with TRBD1 matching 7 bases. The CDR3 totals 18 residues. V shed 3 bases and J 3 bases; nucleotides not matched to a gene: 15. The DNA of the CDR3 is TGTGCCAGCAGTTTCCGACCAGGGGGTAAAGGAATTACAGATACGCAGTATTTT. It specifies CASSFRPGGKGITDTQYF.

This clonotype showed up just once. This chain connects TRBV3-1 to TRBJ2-1; 9 bases are shared with TRBD1. This CDR3 comprises 15 residues. Germline V lookup: CDR1 LGHDT, CDR2 YNNKEL (reference sequence). V lost 4 bases and J lost 8; bases outside the gene matches: 9. The CDR3 DNA reads as TGTGCCAGCAGCCCCGTCGAGACAGGGGGTCATGAGCAGTTCTTC. Encoded protein: CASSPVETGGHEQFF.

This clonotype occurred a few times. The V gene is TRBV12-3 or TRBV12-4, the J gene TRBJ2-7, with D unresolved. This CDR3 contains 13 residues. Deletions cut 2 bases from V and 2 bases from J, with 7 bases between. The CDR3: CASSLTDAYEQYF. CDR3 coding DNA: TGTGCCAGCAGTTTAACGGACGCCTACGAGCAGTACTTC.

This chain joins TRBV7-9 and TRBJ2-5; D remains unclear. Looked up from germline, CDR1 is SEHNR and CDR2 is FQNEAQ (reference sequence). This CDR3 region has 11 residues. Trimming stripped 1 base from V and 7 bases from J, with 4 bases between. The chain's CDR3 is CASSLEGTQYF. CDR3 sequence (DNA): TGTGCCAGCAGCTTAGAAGGGACCCAGTACTTC.

There are many counts of this clonotype. V and J are TRBV6-1 and TRBJ2-5; 14 positions match TRBD2. Trimming at V came to 7 bases and at J to 2 bases, leaving 3 bases not matched to a gene. Looked up from germline, CDR1 is MNHNS and CDR2 is SASEGT. CDR3 size: 15 residues. CDR3 DNA: TGTGCCAGCACCAGACTAGCGGGGGGGCAAGAGACCCAGTACTTC. Encoded protein: CASTRLAGGQETQYF.

J is TRBJ2-3 and V is TRBV20-1; D may be TRBD2 (5 bases). This CDR3 is built from 13 residues. CDR1 is DFQATT and CDR2 is SNEGSKA in the germline V gene (reference sequence). V was pared by 0 bases and J by 6 bases, with 10 bases between. The DNA of the CDR3 is TGCAGTGCTAGAGATTCGTGGGAGGATACGCAGTATTTT. Protein: CSARDSWEDTQYF.

V gene TRBV6-4 combines with J gene TRBJ2-1, with TRBD1 as a possible D gene (7 bases). There are 15 residues in the CDR3. Looked up from germline, CDR1 is MRHNA and CDR2 is SNTAGT. The V end lost 5 bases, the J end lost 5 bases, and 16 bases lay between the germline ends. The CDR3 DNA reads as TGTGCCAGCAGTCCCAGGGGGGCGATCAACAATGAGCAGTTCTTC. It specifies CASSPRGAINNEQFF.

This clonotype was seen a handful of times. The V gene is TRBV29-1, the J gene TRBJ2-7, with TRBD1 identical over 8 bases. The CDR3 is 13 residues long. CDR1 and CDR2 from the germline V gene are SQVTM and ANQGSEA. The junction had 4 bases not matched to a gene; V was cut back by 4 bases and J by 2 bases. The CDR3 is CSVVGTGPYEQYF. The CDR3 coding sequence is TGCAGCGTTGTAGGGACAGGTCCCTACGAGCAGTACTTC.

A few counts support this clonotype. The J gene is TRBJ2-7, the V gene TRBV2; possibly TRBD1 or TRBD2 for D (5 bases each). V gave up 7 bases and J gave up 2 bases, with 12 bases separating them. From germline, CDR1 is SNHLY and CDR2 FYNNEI. CDR3 size: 13 residues. The CDR3 nucleotides read TGTGCCAGCAAGAGGGACGAGCCCTACGAGCAGTACTTC. Amino acid sequence: CASKRDEPYEQYF. Using reference TRBV2 and TRBJ2-7 for the parts outside the CDR3, the full variable domain is EPEVTQTPSHQVTQMGQEVILRCVPISNHLYFYWYRQILGQKVEFLVSFYNNEISEKSEIFDDQFSVERPDGSNFTLKIRSTKLEDSAMYFCASKRDEPYEQYFGPGTRLTVT.

V and J are TRBV5-1 and TRBJ1-6; tentatively, D is TRBD1 (6 bases). The CDR3 sequence is 15 residues long. Trimming removed 4 bases from V and 4 bases from J, with 12 bases in between. CDR1 is SGHRS and CDR2 is YFSETQ in the germline V gene. As DNA, the CDR3 is TGCGCCAGCAGCGGGGGGGCTGGTTATAATTCACCCCTCCACTTT. The encoded protein is CASSGGAGYNSPLHF.

This clonotype came up a few times. CDR3 in amino acids: CASSLRTGGYYGYTF. CDR3 DNA sequence: TGTGCCAGCAGTTTACGGACAGGGGGCTACTATGGCTACACCTTC. The V and J genes are TRBV12-3 or TRBV12-4 and TRBJ1-2; 11 bases line up with TRBD1. The CDR3 is 15 amino acids. J was trimmed by 3 bases and V by 2 bases; bases with no gene match: 2.

The V call is TRBV20-1, the J call TRBJ2-2; 9 positions match TRBD1. Germline V gene data show CDR1 as DFQATT and CDR2 as SNEGSKA (reference sequence). The CDR3 is made up of 16 amino acids. J was trimmed by 5 bases and V by 1 base; bases with no gene match: 8. The CDR3 bases are TGCAGTGCTAGAGCACAGGGACAGGGCGAGACCGGGGAGCTGTTTTTT. Translation gives CSARAQGQGETGELFF.

Notes on this clonotype: Relative to the germline gene, one junction end is altered; a read error may explain this. The V gene is TRBV6-5, the J gene TRBJ1-2, with TRBD1 as a possible D gene (5 bases). The CDR3 is 11 residues long. The germline V gene encodes CDR1 MNHEY and CDR2 SVGAGI. CDR3 sequence (DNA): TGTGCCACCGCGGACAACTCTGGCTACACCTTC. Translated: CATADNSGYTF.